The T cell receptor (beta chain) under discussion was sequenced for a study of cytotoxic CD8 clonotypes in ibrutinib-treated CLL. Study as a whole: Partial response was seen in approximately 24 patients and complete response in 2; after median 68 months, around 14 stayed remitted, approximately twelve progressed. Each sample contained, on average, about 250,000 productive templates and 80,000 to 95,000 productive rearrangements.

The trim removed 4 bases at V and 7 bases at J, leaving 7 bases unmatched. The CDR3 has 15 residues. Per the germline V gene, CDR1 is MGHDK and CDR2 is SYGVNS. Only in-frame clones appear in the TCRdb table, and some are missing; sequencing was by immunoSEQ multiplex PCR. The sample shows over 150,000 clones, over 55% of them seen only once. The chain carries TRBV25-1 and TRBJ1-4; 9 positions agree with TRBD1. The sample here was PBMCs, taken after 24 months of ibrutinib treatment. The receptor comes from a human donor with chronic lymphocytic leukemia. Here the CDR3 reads CASSVTGTGSEKLFF. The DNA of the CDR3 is TGTGCCAGCAGTGTAACCGGGACAGGGAGTGAAAAACTGTTTTTT.